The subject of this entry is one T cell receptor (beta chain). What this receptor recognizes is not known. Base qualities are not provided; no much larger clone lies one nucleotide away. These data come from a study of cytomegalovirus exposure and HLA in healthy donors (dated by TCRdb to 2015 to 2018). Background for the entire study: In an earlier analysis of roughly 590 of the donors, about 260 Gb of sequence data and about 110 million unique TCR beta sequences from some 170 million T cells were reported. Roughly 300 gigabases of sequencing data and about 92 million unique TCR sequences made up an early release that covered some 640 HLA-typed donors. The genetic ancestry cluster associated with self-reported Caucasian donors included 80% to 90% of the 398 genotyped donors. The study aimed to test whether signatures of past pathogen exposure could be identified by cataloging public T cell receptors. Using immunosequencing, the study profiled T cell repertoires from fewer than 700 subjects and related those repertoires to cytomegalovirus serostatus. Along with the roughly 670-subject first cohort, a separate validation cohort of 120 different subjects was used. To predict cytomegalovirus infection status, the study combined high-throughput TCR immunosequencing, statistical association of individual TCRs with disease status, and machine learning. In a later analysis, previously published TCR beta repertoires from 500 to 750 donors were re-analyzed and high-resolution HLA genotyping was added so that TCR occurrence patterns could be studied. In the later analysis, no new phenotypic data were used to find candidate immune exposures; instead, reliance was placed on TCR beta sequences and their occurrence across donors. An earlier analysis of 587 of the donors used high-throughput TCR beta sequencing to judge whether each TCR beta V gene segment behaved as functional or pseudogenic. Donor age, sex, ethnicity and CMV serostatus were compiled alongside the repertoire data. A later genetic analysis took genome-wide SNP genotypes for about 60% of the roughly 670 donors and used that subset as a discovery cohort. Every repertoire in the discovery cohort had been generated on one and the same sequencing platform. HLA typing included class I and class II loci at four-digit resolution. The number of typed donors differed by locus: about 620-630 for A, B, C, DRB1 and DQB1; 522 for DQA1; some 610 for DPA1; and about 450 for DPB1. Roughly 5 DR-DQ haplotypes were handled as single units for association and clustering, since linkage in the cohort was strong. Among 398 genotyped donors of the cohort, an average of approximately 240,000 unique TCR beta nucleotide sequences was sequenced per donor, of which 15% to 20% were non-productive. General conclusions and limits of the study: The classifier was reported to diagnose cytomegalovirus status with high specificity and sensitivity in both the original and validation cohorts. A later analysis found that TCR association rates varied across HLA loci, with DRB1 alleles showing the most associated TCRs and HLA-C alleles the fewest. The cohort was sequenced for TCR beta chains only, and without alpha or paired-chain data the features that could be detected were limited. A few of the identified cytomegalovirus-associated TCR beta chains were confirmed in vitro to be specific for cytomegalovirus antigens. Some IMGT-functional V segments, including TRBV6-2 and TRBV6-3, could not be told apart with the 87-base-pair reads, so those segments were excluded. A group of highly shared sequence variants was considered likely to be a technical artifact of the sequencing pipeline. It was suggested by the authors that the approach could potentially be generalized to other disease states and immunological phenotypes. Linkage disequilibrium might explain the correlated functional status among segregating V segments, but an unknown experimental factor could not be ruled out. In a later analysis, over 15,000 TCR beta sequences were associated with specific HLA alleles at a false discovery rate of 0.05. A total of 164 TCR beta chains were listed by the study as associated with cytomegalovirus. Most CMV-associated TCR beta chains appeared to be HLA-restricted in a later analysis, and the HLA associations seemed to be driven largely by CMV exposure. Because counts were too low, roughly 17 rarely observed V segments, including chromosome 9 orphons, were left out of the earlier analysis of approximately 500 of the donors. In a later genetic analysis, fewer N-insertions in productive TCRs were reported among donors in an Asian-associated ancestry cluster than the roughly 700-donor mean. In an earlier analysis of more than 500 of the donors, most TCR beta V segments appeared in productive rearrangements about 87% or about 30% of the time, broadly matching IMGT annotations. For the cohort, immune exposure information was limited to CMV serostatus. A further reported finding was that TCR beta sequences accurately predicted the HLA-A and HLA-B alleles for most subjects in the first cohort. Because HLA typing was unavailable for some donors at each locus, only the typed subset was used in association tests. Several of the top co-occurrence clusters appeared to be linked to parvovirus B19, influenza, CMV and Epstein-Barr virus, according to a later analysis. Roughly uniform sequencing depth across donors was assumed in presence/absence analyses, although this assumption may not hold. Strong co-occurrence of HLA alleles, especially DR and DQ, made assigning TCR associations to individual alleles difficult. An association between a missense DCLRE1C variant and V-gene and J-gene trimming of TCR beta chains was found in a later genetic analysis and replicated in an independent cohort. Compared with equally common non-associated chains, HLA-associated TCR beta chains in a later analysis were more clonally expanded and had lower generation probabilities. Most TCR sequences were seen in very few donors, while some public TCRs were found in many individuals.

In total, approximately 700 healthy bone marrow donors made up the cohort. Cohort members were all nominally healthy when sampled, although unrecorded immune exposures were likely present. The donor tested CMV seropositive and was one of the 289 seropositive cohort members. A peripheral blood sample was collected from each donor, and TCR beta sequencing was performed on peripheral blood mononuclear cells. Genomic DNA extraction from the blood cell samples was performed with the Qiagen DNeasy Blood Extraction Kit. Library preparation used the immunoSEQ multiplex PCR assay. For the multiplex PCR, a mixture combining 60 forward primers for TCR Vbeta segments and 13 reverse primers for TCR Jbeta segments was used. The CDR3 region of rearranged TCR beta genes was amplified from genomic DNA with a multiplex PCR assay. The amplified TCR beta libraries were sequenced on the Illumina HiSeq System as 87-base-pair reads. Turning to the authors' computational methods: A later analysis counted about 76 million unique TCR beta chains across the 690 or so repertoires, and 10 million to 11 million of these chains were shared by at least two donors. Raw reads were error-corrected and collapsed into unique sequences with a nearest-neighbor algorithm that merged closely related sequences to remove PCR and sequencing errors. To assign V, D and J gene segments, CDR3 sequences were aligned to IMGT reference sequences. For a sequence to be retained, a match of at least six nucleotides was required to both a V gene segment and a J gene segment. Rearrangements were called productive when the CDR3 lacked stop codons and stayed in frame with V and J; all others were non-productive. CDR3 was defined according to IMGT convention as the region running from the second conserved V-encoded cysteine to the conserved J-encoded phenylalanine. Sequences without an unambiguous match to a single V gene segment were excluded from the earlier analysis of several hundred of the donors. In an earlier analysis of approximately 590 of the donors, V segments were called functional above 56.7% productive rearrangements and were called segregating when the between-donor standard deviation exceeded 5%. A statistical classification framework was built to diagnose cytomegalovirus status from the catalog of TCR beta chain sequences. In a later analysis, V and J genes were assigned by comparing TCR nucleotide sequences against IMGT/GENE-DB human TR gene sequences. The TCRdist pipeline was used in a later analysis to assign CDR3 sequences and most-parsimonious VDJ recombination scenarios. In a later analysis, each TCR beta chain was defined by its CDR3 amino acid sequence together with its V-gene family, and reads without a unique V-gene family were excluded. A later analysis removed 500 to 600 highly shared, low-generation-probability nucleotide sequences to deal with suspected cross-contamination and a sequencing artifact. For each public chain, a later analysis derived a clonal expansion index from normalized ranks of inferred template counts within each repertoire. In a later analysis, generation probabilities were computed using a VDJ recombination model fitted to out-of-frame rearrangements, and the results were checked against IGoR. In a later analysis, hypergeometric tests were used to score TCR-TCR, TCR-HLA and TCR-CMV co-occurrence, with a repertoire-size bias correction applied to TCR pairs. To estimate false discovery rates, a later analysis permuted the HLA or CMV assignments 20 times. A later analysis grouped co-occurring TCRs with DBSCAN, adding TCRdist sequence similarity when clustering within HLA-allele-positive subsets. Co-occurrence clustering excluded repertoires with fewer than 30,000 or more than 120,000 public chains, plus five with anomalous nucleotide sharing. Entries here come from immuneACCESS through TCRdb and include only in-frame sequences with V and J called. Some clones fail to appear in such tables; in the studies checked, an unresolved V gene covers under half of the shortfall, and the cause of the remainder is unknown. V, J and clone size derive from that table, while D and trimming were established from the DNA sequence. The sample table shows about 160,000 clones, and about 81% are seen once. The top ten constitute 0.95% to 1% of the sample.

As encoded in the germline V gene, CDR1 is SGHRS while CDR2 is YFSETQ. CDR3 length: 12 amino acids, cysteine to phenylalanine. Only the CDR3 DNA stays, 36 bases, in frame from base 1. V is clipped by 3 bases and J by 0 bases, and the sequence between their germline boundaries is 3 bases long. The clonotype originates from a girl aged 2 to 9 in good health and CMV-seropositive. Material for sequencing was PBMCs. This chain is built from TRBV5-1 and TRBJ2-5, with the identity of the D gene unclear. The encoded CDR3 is CASSSYQETQYF. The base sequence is TGCGCCAGCAGCTCGTACCAAGAGACCCAGTACTTC. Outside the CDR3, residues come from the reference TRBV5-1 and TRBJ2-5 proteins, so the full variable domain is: KAGVTQTPRYLIKTRGQQVTLSCSPISGHRSVSWYQQTPGQGLQFLFEYFSETQRNKGNFPGRFSGRQFSNSRSEMNVSTLELGDSALYLCASSSYQETQYFGPGTRLLVL.